This T cell receptor beta chain was sequenced for a study of CD8 T cells in ankylosing spondylitis. Notes on the study in general: Disease-associated clones were reportedly significantly overrepresented in matched ankylosing spondylitis synovial fluid.

Trimming removed 5 bases at V and 2 bases at J, with 9 bases between. The germline gives CDR1 SGHTA, CDR2 FQGNSA. The CDR3 is 13 residues long. Using quantitative 5'-RACE with molecular barcodes, the authors made TCR beta libraries. TCRdb independently ran MiXCR on the 5' RACE reads; one entry per CDR3 protein. Found here are 130,000 or so distinct CDR3 sequences, over 9.5% of them singletons; the top ten hold less than 5%. At least ten counts were recorded for this clonotype. Its antigen is undetermined. J is TRBJ2-5 and V is TRBV7-2; a possible D gene is TRBD2 (5 bases). Sequencing input: blood, either unsorted or a sorted T cell fraction (not recorded which). This TCR derives from a female donor with ankylosing spondylitis or in good health (not recorded which). This CDR3 reads CASSRGAQETQYF. CDR3 DNA sequence: TGTGCCAGCAGCCGGGGAGCACAAGAGACCCAGTACTTC.